The next 23 T cell receptor beta chains were all read from a single sample in a study of blood T cell repertoires in COVID-19. The repertoire was sequenced with immunoSEQ multiplex PCR; TCRdb's copy has only in-frame clones and lacks some. The profile shows under 150,000 clones, over 70% of them singletons. Input material: peripheral blood. These receptors were collected from a man between 50 and 59 years old with active or convalescent COVID-19.

There are a few counts of this clone. This chain joins TRBV4-2 and TRBJ2-2; D uncertain. The V and J ends lost 1 base and 7 bases respectively, with 10 bases between them. This CDR3 is 14 amino acids long. The germline gives CDR1 LGHNA, CDR2 YNFKEQ. The CDR3 DNA sequence: TGTGCCAGCAGCCAAGGGCGAGGTGTCGGGGAGCTGTTTTTT. This translates into CASSQGRGVGELFF.

This sequence joins TRBV5-4 and TRBJ2-7, with a tentative D call TRBD2 (6 bases). The germline V gene has CDR1 SGHNT and CDR2 YYREEE (reference sequence). Trimming left V 1 base short and J 0 bases short, with 14 bases between. The CDR3 consists of 16 residues. The CDR3 DNA reads TGTGCCAGCAGCTTGTACGGGGGTGGAAGCTCCTACGAGCAGTACTTC. This codes for CASSLYGGGSSYEQYF. Looking up the rest from reference TRBV5-4 and TRBJ2-7 gives the full variable domain: ETGVTQSPTHLIKTRGQQVTLRCSSQSGHNTVSWYQQALGQGPQFIFQYYREEENGRGNFPPRFSGLQFPNYSSELNVNALELDDSALYLCASSLYGGGSSYEQYFGPGTRLTVT.

The chain couples TRBV29-1 to TRBJ1-1, with no clear D. The V gene's germline CDR1 is SQVTM and CDR2 ANQGSEA. Trimming took off 2 bases at V and 3 bases at J, with 7 bases between the two ends. CDR3 size: 12 residues. CDR3 loop: CSVESRDTEAFF. The CDR3 DNA reads as TGCAGCGTTGAATCACGAGACACTGAAGCTTTCTTT.

The chain joins TRBV11-2 to TRBJ2-7; 7 nucleotides agree with TRBD1. V was pared by 2 bases and J by 4 bases, with 5 bases of the junction left unmatched. The CDR3 runs 14 residues. Germline V gives CDR1 SGHAT, CDR2 FQNNGV. The CDR3 here is CASSLTGAGYEQYF. The DNA of the CDR3 is TGTGCCAGCAGCTTAACAGGGGCAGGGTACGAGCAGTACTTC.

This clone has only a few counts. The V and J genes are TRBV11-1 and TRBJ2-7; TRBD2 aligns across 9 bases. V trimming: 3 bases; J trimming: 0 bases; junction bases outside the gene matches: 0. This CDR3 comprises 14 residues. Looked up from germline, CDR1 is SGHAT and CDR2 is FQDESV (reference sequence). The CDR3 region is CASSLTSGSYEQYF. CDR3 in DNA: TGTGCCAGCAGCTTGACTAGCGGCTCCTACGAGCAGTACTTC.

This clone was seen a single time. This rearrangement joins TRBV28 to TRBJ2-1; 8 nucleotides match TRBD1. V shed 6 bases and J 8 bases; nucleotides not matched to a gene: 3. The CDR3 runs to 12 residues. Germline CDR1 MDHEN, CDR2 SYDVKM. In DNA, the CDR3 is TGTGCCAGCAGACTGACAGGGGATGAGCAGTTCTTC. Translating it yields CASRLTGDEQFF. Drawing the rest from reference TRBV28 and TRBJ2-1, the complete variable domain is DVKVTQSSRYLVKRTGEKVFLECVQDMDHENMFWYRQDPGLGLRLIYFSYDVKMKEKGDIPEGYSVSREKKERFSLILESASTNQTSMYLCASRLTGDEQFFGPGTRLTVL.

The chain combines TRBV7-3 with TRBJ1-1; 8 positions agree with TRBD1. Germline-derived CDR1 and CDR2 are SGHTA and FQGTGA. The V gene end was trimmed by 1 base and the J gene end by 4 bases; junction bases not matched to a gene: 8. This CDR3 contains 16 residues. CDR3 sequence reads: CASSLIGGQGGTEAFF. The CDR3 DNA sequence: TGTGCCAGCAGCTTAATCGGCGGACAGGGAGGCACTGAAGCTTTCTTT. The full variable domain, completed using reference TRBV7-3 and TRBJ1-1, is GAGVSQTPSNKVTEKGKYVELRCDPISGHTALYWYRQSLGQGPEFLIYFQGTGAADDSGLPNDRFFAVRPEGSVSTLKIQRTERGDSAVYLCASSLIGGQGGTEAFFGQGTRLTVV.

The chain uses TRBV9 and TRBJ2-7, with D possibly matching TRBD1 (5 bases). The germline CDR1 and CDR2 sequences are SGDLS and YYNGEE. This CDR3 spans 15 amino acids. The ends were cut back, 0 bases at V and 2 bases at J, with 12 bases in the middle. The CDR3 DNA reads TGTGCCAGCAGCGTAGGGACAATCCCCCCCTACGAGCAGTACTTC. Its translation: CASSVGTIPPYEQYF.

The chain employs TRBV11-3 and TRBJ2-5, with D unresolved. The CDR3 covers 13 residues. Germline CDR1 SGHNT, CDR2 YENEEA. Trimming took 5 bases from V and 7 from J, leaving 14 bases between them. The DNA of the CDR3 is TGTGCCAGCAGCCAATTCCCGACGGGGACCCAGTACTTC. Protein: CASSQFPTGTQYF.

V usage is TRBV4-1 and J usage is TRBJ1-4; the D is unclear. This CDR3 is 13 amino acids long. V was clipped by 3 bases and J by 5 bases, with 7 bases between them. In germline, CDR1 is MGHRA, CDR2 YSYEKL. In DNA form, the CDR3 reads TGCGCCAGCAGCCAGGGAGGGAATGAAAAACTGTTTTTT. Translation: CASSQGGNEKLFF.

The chain employs TRBV9 and TRBJ1-6; D is undetermined. This CDR3 region has 15 residues. V lost 0 bases to trimming and J lost 3 bases, with 7 bases between them. Germline V gene data show CDR1 as SGDLS and CDR2 as YYNGEE. The CDR3 bases are TGTGCCAGCAGCGTAGATCAGAACTATAATTCACCCCTCCACTTT. This translates into CASSVDQNYNSPLHF.

In nucleotides, the CDR3 is TGCAGCGTTGAGACAGGCACTAACTATGGCTACACCTTC. Its protein is CSVETGTNYGYTF. The J gene is TRBJ1-2, the V gene TRBV29-1, with a weak D call TRBD1 (6 bases). Trimming cost V 3 bases and J 0 bases, with 8 bases left between them. The CDR3 runs to 13 residues. The germline CDR1 and CDR2 sequences are SQVTM and ANQGSEA.

The gene calls are TRBV6-2 or TRBV6-3 and TRBJ2-7; perhaps TRBD1 as D (5 bases). Germline CDR1 is MNHEY and CDR2 is SVGEGT. This CDR3 is 13 amino acids long. Trimming removed 7 bases at V and 0 bases at J, with 10 bases between. The CDR3 region is CASTPTDSYEQYF. The CDR3 DNA sequence: TGTGCCAGCACCCCGACAGACTCCTACGAGCAGTACTTC.

V is TRBV9 and J is TRBJ2-3; 8 nucleotides line up with TRBD2. With V trimmed by 0 bases and J by 4 bases, 7 bases remained unmatched. CDR1 and CDR2 (germline): SGDLS, YYNGEE. The CDR3 runs to 16 residues. DNA for the CDR3: TGTGCCAGCAGCGTAGAGAGCGGGAGATATTCAGATACGCAGTATTTT. Translated: CASSVESGRYSDTQYF.

The chain employs TRBV11-2 and TRBJ2-4, with 9 positions matching TRBD1. The CDR3 contains 16 residues. Germline V gives CDR1 SGHAT, CDR2 FQNNGV. V trimming: 5 bases; J trimming: 8 bases; junction bases outside the gene matches: 13. The CDR3 is CASSKKTGQGVYIQYF. CDR3 in DNA: TGTGCCAGCAGCAAAAAGACGGGACAGGGCGTATACATTCAGTACTTC.

The V gene is TRBV6-5, the J gene TRBJ1-1; D may be TRBD1 (5 bases). The V and J ends lost 6 bases and 3 bases respectively, with 11 bases between them. Germline loops: CDR1 MNHEY, CDR2 SVGAGI. CDR3 length equals 13 residues. CDR3 residues: CASSPTGDTEAFF. DNA for the CDR3: TGTGCCAGCAGCCCCACAGGCGACACTGAAGCTTTCTTT.

The chain combines TRBV7-3 with TRBJ2-7; D is possibly TRBD1 (5 bases). V gave up 1 base and J gave up 7 bases, with 11 bases separating them. The germline CDR1 and CDR2 sequences are SGHTA and FQGTGA. The CDR3 has 13 residues. The CDR3 sequence is CASSLRRGWEQYF. In DNA form, the CDR3 reads TGTGCCAGCAGCTTAAGAAGGGGTTGGGAGCAGTACTTC.

J is TRBJ1-1 and V is TRBV11-2; no reliable D call. This CDR3 contains 13 residues. Germline V lookup: CDR1 SGHAT, CDR2 FQNNGV. The V end lost 5 bases, the J end lost 4 bases, and 11 bases lay between the germline ends. CDR3 sequence reads: CASSTLSATEAFF. CDR3 DNA: TGTGCCAGCAGCACTTTGTCCGCCACTGAAGCTTTCTTT.

This chain uses TRBV24-1 with TRBJ2-5; D unresolved. Trimming removed 0 bases at V and 5 bases at J, with 6 bases between. Germline V CDR1 and CDR2: KGHDR, SFDVKD. The CDR3 totals 13 residues. The CDR3 nucleotides read TGTGCCACCAGTGATTTGCAGTGGGAGACCCAGTACTTC. Translating it yields CATSDLQWETQYF.

The rearrangement uses TRBV5-8 and TRBJ2-3; TRBD2 matches 8 bases. V lost 2 bases to trimming and J lost 3 bases; unmatched junction nucleotides: 5. The CDR3 runs to 15 residues. Germline V lookup: CDR1 SGHTS, CDR2 YDEGEE. Here the CDR3 reads CASSLGTRGTDTQYF. CDR3 nucleotides: TGTGCCAGCAGCTTAGGGACTAGGGGAACAGATACGCAGTATTTT.

This clone was counted a few times. This specimen includes other DNA sequences encoding the same CDR3. This chain joins TRBV5-1 and TRBJ2-1; TRBD1 matches at 7 bases. Germline lookup yields CDR1 SGHRS and CDR2 YFSETQ. The CDR3 is 15 residues long. J was trimmed by 2 bases and V by 1 base; bases with no gene match: 3. The DNA for the CDR3 is TGCGCCAGCAGCTTGCGACAGGGCGCCTACAATGAGCAGTTCTTC. It translates to CASSLRQGAYNEQFF.

J is TRBJ2-3 and V is TRBV7-2; D not certain. This CDR3 spans 13 amino acids. In germline, CDR1 is SGHTA, CDR2 FQGNSA. V gave up 1 base and J gave up 4 bases, with 6 bases separating them. CDR3 sequence reads: CASSLVAADTQYF. The CDR3 region has the DNA TGTGCCAGCAGCTTAGTGGCCGCAGATACGCAGTATTTT.

The chain couples TRBV3-1 (or the pseudogene TRBV3-2) to TRBJ2-2; D is unresolved. The CDR3 sequence is 14 residues long. The V end lost 1 base, the J end lost 4 bases, and 7 bases lay between the germline ends. Germline V lookup: CDR1 LGHDT, CDR2 YNNKEL (reference sequence). The CDR3 region has the DNA TGTGCCAGCAGCCAAGGGCTCATCACCGGGGAGCTGTTTTTT. Its translation is CASSQGLITGELFF.